The next 27 T cell receptor beta chains were all read from a single sample in a study of metastatic and nonmetastatic thyroid tumors. There were no patients who had received any treatment before thyroid surgery. Via MiXCR, TCRdb re-called the PCR reads. The sample records 15,000 to 17,000 clones, around 25% being singletons. Specimen: tumor tissue. The receptors were gathered from a female donor with papillary thyroid cancer or a benign thyroid nodule (not recorded which). Some clones in this sample may be carry-over from other donors' samples.

The chain has TRBV5-5 and TRBJ1-2; D uncertain. This CDR3 contains 14 residues. Trimming removed 0 bases from V and 4 bases from J, with 10 bases in between. The germline gives CDR1 SGHKS, CDR2 YYEKEE (reference sequence). The CDR3 here is CASSLGGRGYGYTF. The DNA of the CDR3 is TGTGCCAGCAGCTTGGGCGGGAGAGGCTATGGCTACACCTTC. The complete variable domain, with remaining parts taken from reference TRBV5-5 and TRBJ1-2, reads DAGVTQSPTHLIKTRGQQVTLRCSPISGHKSVSWYQQVLGQGPQFIFQYYEKEERGRGNFPDRFSARQFPNYSSELNVNALLLGDSALYLCASSLGGRGYGYTFGSGTRLTVV.

Worth noting for this clone: The junction differs from germline at one of its ends, possibly a read error. This chain joins TRBV6-1 and TRBJ2-7; D not resolved. The CDR3 covers 14 residues. CDR1 and CDR2 from the germline V gene are MNHNS and SASEGT. Written as DNA, the CDR3 is TGTGCCAGCAGTGAGAGAGGACCCTCCTACGAGCGGTACTTC. Amino acid sequence: CASSERGPSYERYF.

By sample fraction, this clone is large. The chain uses TRBV20-1 and TRBJ2-7; 8 nucleotides align to TRBD2. V gave up 0 bases and J gave up 4 bases; unmatched junction bases: 5. The CDR3 totals 14 residues. Looked up from germline, CDR1 is DFQATT and CDR2 is SNEGSKA (reference sequence). CDR3 residues: CSARDPGLGYEQYF. The CDR3 nucleotides are TGCAGTGCTAGAGATCCGGGACTAGGGTACGAGCAGTACTTC.

V is TRBV2 and J is TRBJ2-7, with D maybe TRBD2 (5 bases). Germline CDR1 SNHLY, CDR2 FYNNEI. There are 13 residues in the CDR3. V shed 5 bases and J shed 0 bases, with 8 bases lying between them. DNA of the CDR3: TGTGCCAGCAGTAGCGGTCCCTCCTACGAGCAGTACTTC. It codes for CASSSGPSYEQYF. Variable domain in full (rest from reference TRBV2 and TRBJ2-7): EPEVTQTPSHQVTQMGQEVILRCVPISNHLYFYWYRQILGQKVEFLVSFYNNEISEKSEIFDDQFSVERPDGSNFTLKIRSTKLEDSAMYFCASSSGPSYEQYFGPGTRLTVT.

In its sample, this clone was seen many times. The same CDR3 arises from other DNA sequences in this sample as well. The V call is TRBV6-1, the J call TRBJ1-6, with D possibly matching TRBD1 (5 bases). The CDR3 runs to 13 residues. The germline V gene has CDR1 MNHNS and CDR2 SASEGT. The V and J ends lost 6 bases and 5 bases respectively, with 8 bases between them. Here the CDR3 reads CASSEDNNSPLHF. The CDR3, as DNA: TGTGCCAGCAGCGAGGACAATAATTCACCCCTCCACTTT.

This clone was found many times. The chain employs TRBV7-9 and TRBJ1-2, with D unclear. Trimming removed 5 bases from V and 3 bases from J, with 10 bases in between. Germline V gene sequence: CDR1 SEHNR, CDR2 FQNEAQ (reference sequence). This CDR3 spans 13 amino acids. The CDR3: CASSPEADYGYTF. For the CDR3, the DNA is TGTGCCAGCAGCCCCGAGGCAGACTATGGCTACACCTTC. Variable domain in full (rest from reference TRBV7-9 and TRBJ1-2): DTGVSQNPRHKITKRGQNVTFRCDPISEHNRLYWYRQTLGQGPEFLTYFQNEAQLEKSRLLSDRFSAERPKGSFSTLEIQRTEQGDSAMYLCASSPEADYGYTFGSGTRLTVV.

The chain couples TRBV19 to TRBJ2-1; TRBD2 matches 11 bases. Germline V gene data show CDR1 as LNHDA and CDR2 as SQIVND (reference sequence). With 3 bases clipped from V and 16 bases from J, the junction kept 8 bases outside the gene matches. The CDR3 covers 13 residues. Here the CDR3 DNA reads TGTGCCAGTAGTATGGGTACTAGCGGGAGTGGATTCTTC. Its translation: CASSMGTSGSGFF. The entire variable domain, with the rest obtained from reference TRBV19 and TRBJ2-1, is as follows: DGGITQSPKYLFRKEGQNVTLSCEQNLNHDAMYWYRQDPGQGLRLIYYSQIVNDFQKGDIAEGYSVSREKKESFPLTVTSAQKNPTAFYLCASSMGTSGSGFFGPGTRLTVL.

This clone was found many times. J is TRBJ1-1 and V is TRBV5-4; D not resolved. Trimming removed 3 bases from V and 5 bases from J, with 14 bases in between. The CDR3 contains 14 residues. Germline CDR1 SGHNT, CDR2 YYREEE (reference sequence). The CDR3 is CASSSDWGKTEAFF. The DNA of the CDR3 is TGTGCCAGCAGCTCCGATTGGGGTAAGACTGAAGCTTTCTTT.

This clone was seen many times. This chain uses TRBV7-8 with TRBJ2-1; tentatively, D is TRBD1 (6 bases). Deletions cut 7 bases from V and 5 bases from J, with 12 bases between. The CDR3 consists of 13 residues. Per germline, CDR1 SGHVS and CDR2 FQNEAQ. The CDR3 here is CASNPQGNNEQFF. The CDR3 nucleotides read TGTGCCAGCAACCCACAGGGAAACAATGAGCAGTTCTTC.

Ten or more counts support this clone. The V gene is TRBV7-3, the J gene TRBJ1-3, with D uncertain. Trimming took 5 bases from V and 0 from J, leaving 5 bases between them. CDR1 SGHTA and CDR2 FQGTGA come from the germline V gene. The CDR3 sequence is 13 residues long. The CDR3 DNA reads TGTGCCAGCAGCATCGACTCTGGAAACACCATATATTTT. As protein: CASSIDSGNTIYF.

This clone was seen only a few times. A much more abundant neighbour one base away suggests this may be a read error. The chain carries TRBV5-1 and TRBJ1-6; D call uncertain. V was trimmed by 2 bases and J by 10 bases, leaving 19 bases between them. Germline CDR1 SGHRS, CDR2 YFSETQ. The CDR3 length is 16 residues. The CDR3 protein is CASSFRLGRVRSPLHF. The CDR3, as DNA: TGCGCCAGCAGCTTTCGACTTGGGCGGGTCCGATCACCCCTCCACTTT.

The genes are TRBV30 and TRBJ1-4; a possible D gene is TRBD1 (5 bases). Trimming took off 1 base at V and 10 bases at J, with 13 bases between the two ends. Germline values: CDR1 GTSNPN, CDR2 SVGIG (reference sequence). The CDR3 covers 13 residues. The CDR3 is CAWSGQGGGKLFF. Here the CDR3 DNA reads TGTGCCTGGAGTGGGCAGGGTGGGGGAAAACTGTTTTTT.

This clone was seen more than once but under ten times. The gene calls are TRBV24-1 and TRBJ2-6; no firm D call. V gave up 4 bases and J gave up 3 bases, with 12 bases separating them. CDR1 is KGHDR and CDR2 is SFDVKD in the germline V gene. The CDR3 loop spans 16 amino acids. The CDR3 is CATSESGLDGANVLTF. CDR3 in DNA: TGTGCCACCAGTGAGTCCGGGTTGGATGGGGCCAACGTCCTGACTTTC.

This clone was recorded many times. This sequence joins TRBV30 and TRBJ2-3, with D perhaps matching TRBD2 (6 bases). The germline CDR1 and CDR2 sequences are GTSNPN and SVGIG (reference sequence). The V gene lost 2 bases and the J gene lost 1 base, with 13 bases spanning the gap. CDR3 length equals 15 residues. As DNA, the CDR3 is TGTGCCTGGAGTTATAGCGGTTATGGCACAGATACGCAGTATTTT. Translated, it gives CAWSYSGYGTDTQYF.

This clone is medium-sized by share. The chain employs TRBV20-1 and TRBJ1-5; 8 bases line up with TRBD1. The V gene's germline CDR1 is DFQATT and CDR2 SNEGSKA (reference sequence). Trimming at V came to 2 bases and at J to 7 bases, leaving 10 bases not matched to a gene. The CDR3 is 15 amino acids. CDR3 in amino acids: CSARNDRGLGQPQHF. CDR3 DNA sequence: TGCAGTGCTAGAAATGACAGGGGATTAGGACAGCCCCAGCATTTT.

This chain connects TRBV20-1 to TRBJ2-1, with 10 bases matching TRBD2. CDR1 is DFQATT, CDR2 SNEGSKA, per germline (reference sequence). V was clipped by 2 bases and J by 7 bases; unmatched bases: 11. The CDR3 is made up of 16 amino acids. The CDR3 DNA reads as TGCAGTGCTAGATCTAGCGGGAGTCTGAGTTTGAATGAGCAGTTCTTC. Residues: CSARSSGSLSLNEQFF.

This clone was seen repeatedly, ten times or more. The rearrangement uses TRBV5-5 and TRBJ2-3; 8 nucleotides line up with TRBD1. The CDR3 is 15 residues long. With V trimmed by 0 bases and J by 2 bases, 2 bases remained unmatched. The germline V gene has CDR1 SGHKS and CDR2 YYEKEE (reference sequence). The DNA of the CDR3 is TGTGCCAGCAGCTTGGTCAGGGGGCACACAGATACGCAGTATTTT. As protein: CASSLVRGHTDTQYF.

In regard to this clone: A single base separates this from a much larger clone, so it may be a read error. Since no conserved phenylalanine or tryptophan closes the CDR3, a read error is the likely cause. The CDR3 loop reads CSAAAGGKNIQYL. CDR3 sequence (DNA): TGCAGTGCTGCGGCCGGGGGAAAAAACATTCAGTACCTC. The rearrangement joins TRBV20-1 to TRBJ2-4, with TRBD2 as a possible D gene (6 bases). V lost 5 bases, J lost 4 bases, and 12 bases lay in between. CDR3 length equals 13 residues. Germline CDR1 reads DFQATT; CDR2 reads SNEGSKA (reference sequence).

This clone was detected a few times. The chain links TRBV30 to TRBJ1-1; weak D call: TRBD1 (6 bases). The CDR3 covers 11 residues. Germline CDR1 reads GTSNPN; CDR2 reads SVGIG (reference sequence). Trimming shortened V by 5 bases and J by 11 bases, and 15 bases separated the two germline ends. The CDR3 DNA follows: TGTGCCTGGGACAAGGGGGTGGTTGCTTTCTTT. This translates into CAWDKGVVAFF.

The chain links TRBV27 to TRBJ2-1; D assignment may be TRBD1 or TRBD2 (6 bases each). Germline-derived CDR1 and CDR2 are MNHEY and SMNVEV (reference sequence). The CDR3 contains 12 residues. Trimming cost V 1 base and J 10 bases, with 8 bases left between them. The CDR3 sequence: CASSLWGAEQFF. CDR3 sequence (DNA): TGTGCCAGCAGTTTATGGGGGGCCGAGCAGTTCTTC.

By share of the sample, this clone is medium-sized (0.01 to 0.1%). V is TRBV6-1 and J is TRBJ1-2; 10 bases align to TRBD1. The CDR3 has 16 amino acids. CDR1 is MNHNS and CDR2 is SASEGT in the germline V gene. The V and J ends lost 6 bases and 2 bases, in that order; junction bases with no gene match: 9. CDR3 amino acids: CASRLRQGALNYGYTF. The CDR3 nucleotides read TGTGCCAGCAGACTTCGACAGGGGGCATTGAACTATGGCTACACCTTC.

The table lists this clone with a few counts. The V and J genes are TRBV6-4 and TRBJ2-3; 12 positions agree with TRBD2. Germline V CDR1 and CDR2: MRHNA, SNTAGT. V was pared by 2 bases and J by 0 bases, with 0 bases of the junction left unmatched. The CDR3 covers 16 residues. CDR3 amino acids: CASSDGTSGSTDTQYF. As DNA, the CDR3 is TGTGCCAGCAGTGACGGGACTAGCGGGAGCACAGATACGCAGTATTTT.

This clone was found many times. The chain joins TRBV7-6 to TRBJ1-2, with D maybe TRBD1 (6 bases). Trimming stripped 3 bases from V and 6 bases from J, with 11 bases between. This CDR3 has 13 residues. Germline V CDR1 and CDR2: SGHVS, FNYEAQ. The CDR3 DNA is TGTGCCAGCAGCTTCCCACAGGGACATGGCTACACCTTC. Encoded protein: CASSFPQGHGYTF.

The sample holds one count of this clone. One end of the junction varies from germline; a read error may be responsible. The V and J genes are TRBV5-1 and TRBJ1-1; the D gene is possibly TRBD1 (6 bases). Germline V gene data show CDR1 as SGHRS and CDR2 as YFSETQ. There are 16 residues in the CDR3. Here the CDR3 DNA reads TGCGCCAGCAGTTTGGGTGGGACATTTTTGAACACTGAAGCTTTCTTT. It encodes CASSLGGTFLNTEAFF.

This clone was recorded many times. It may be a read error: a sequence one base away is much more abundant. This chain connects TRBV19 to TRBJ2-5, with D unresolved. The CDR3 runs 11 residues. Trimming shortened V by 5 bases and J by 5 bases, and 6 bases separated the two germline ends. Germline V gene data show CDR1 as LNHDA and CDR2 as SQIVND (reference sequence). The CDR3 reads CASSVGETQYF. The CDR3 DNA is TGTGCCAGTAGTGTCGGGGAGACCCAGTACTTC. Full variable domain (missing parts from reference TRBV19 and TRBJ2-5): DGGITQSPKYLFRKEGQNVTLSCEQNLNHDAMYWYRQDPGQGLRLIYYSQIVNDFQKGDIAEGYSVSREKKESFPLTVTSAQKNPTAFYLCASSVGETQYFGPGTRLLVL.

V is TRBV11-2 and J is TRBJ2-2; the match to TRBD1 covers 9 bases. CDR1 and CDR2 (germline): SGHAT, FQNNGV. V was pared by 5 bases and J by 6 bases, with 4 bases of the junction left unmatched. The CDR3 sequence is 14 residues long. In DNA form, the CDR3 reads TGTGCCAGCAGCACCCGACAGGGGGCCGGGGAGCTGTTTTTT. Amino acid sequence: CASSTRQGAGELFF. Full variable domain (rest looked up from reference TRBV11-2 and TRBJ2-2): EAGVAQSPRYKIIEKRQSVAFWCNPISGHATLYWYQQILGQGPKLLIQFQNNGVVDDSQLPKDRFSAERLKGVDSTLKIQPAKLEDSAVYLCASSTRQGAGELFFGEGSRLTVL.

On this clone: As the CDR3 is not closed by the conserved phenylalanine or tryptophan, this likely results from a read error. The rearrangement joins TRBV7-3 to TRBJ1-6; D may be TRBD1 (5 bases). The germline CDR1 and CDR2 sequences are SGHTA and FQGTGA. The CDR3 is 16 residues long. Trimming removed 5 bases from V and 5 bases from J, with 16 bases in between. The DNA of the CDR3 is TGTGCCAGCAGCACTGGGGGGAATCTCCATAATTCACCCCTCCACTCT. Protein sequence: CASSTGGNLHNSPLHS.